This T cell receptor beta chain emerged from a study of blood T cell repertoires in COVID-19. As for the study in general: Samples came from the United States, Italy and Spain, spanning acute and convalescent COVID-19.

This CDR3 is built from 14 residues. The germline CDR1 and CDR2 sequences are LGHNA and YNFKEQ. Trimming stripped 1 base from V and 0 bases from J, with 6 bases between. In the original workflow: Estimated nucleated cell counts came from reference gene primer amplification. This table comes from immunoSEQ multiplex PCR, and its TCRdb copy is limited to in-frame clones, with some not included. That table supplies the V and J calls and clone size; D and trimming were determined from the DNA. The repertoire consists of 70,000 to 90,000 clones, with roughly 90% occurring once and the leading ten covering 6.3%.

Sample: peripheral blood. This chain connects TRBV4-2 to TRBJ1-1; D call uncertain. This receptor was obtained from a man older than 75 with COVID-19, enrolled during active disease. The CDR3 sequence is CASSQVHMNTEAFF. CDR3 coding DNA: TGTGCCAGCAGCCAAGTACATATGAACACTGAAGCTTTCTTT.